The entry below gives a single T cell receptor beta chain sequence along with its context. Its antigen is still unknown. The data are from a study of glioma-infiltrating T cells. Findings of the study overall: Tissue and blood shared very few CDR3 sequences.

The iRepertoire nested amplicon-rescue multiplex PCR amplified TCR alpha and beta CDR3s from RNA. One entry per CDR3 protein, called by TCRdb with MiXCR from the multiplex PCR reads. The sample yields about 130,000 distinct CDR3 sequences, about 22% seen once. This CDR3 has 18 residues. Germline-derived CDR1 and CDR2 are LNHNV and YYDKDF (reference sequence). V dropped 5 bases and J dropped 7; count of bases not matched to a gene: 17. This chain joins TRBV15 and TRBJ2-1; TRBD2 agrees at 10 bases. The sequencing sample was made of glioma tissue, nonneoplastic brain tissue, or PBMCs (not recorded which). The clonotype originates from a human donor with low-grade glioma or glioblastoma, undergoing nonglioma brain surgery, or in good health (not recorded which). CDR3 DNA: TGTGCCACCAGCCGCCGGGGGTCTGCAGCGGGGGGGAAAAATGAGCAGTTCTTC. Translated: CATSRRGSAAGGKNEQFF.